One sample yielded the 22 T cell receptor beta chains listed below, sequenced in a study. TCRdb passed the 5' RACE reads through MiXCR, listing each CDR3 protein once. The repertoire holds approximately 5,800 distinct CDR3 sequences, with 31% as singletons. The sample consisted of memory CD4+ T cells sorted from a lymph node. Regarding subset: memory CD4+ T cells, CD4+CD45RO+CD25-. The origin of the receptors is a female donor with breast cancer.

This clonotype was seen many times. This sequence may be a read error, since a much larger clone differs from it by one base. The chain links TRBV20-1 to TRBJ2-7; D call uncertain. V lost 1 base and J lost 3, with 13 bases in between. Germline lookup yields CDR1 DFQATT and CDR2 SNEGSKA (reference sequence). The CDR3 totals 14 residues. The CDR3 coding sequence is TGCAGTGCTAGAGGGTCTGGGCGAAACTACGAGCAGTACTTC. Its protein is CSARGSGRNYEQYF.

V gene TRBV7-3 combines with J gene TRBJ2-3; possible D gene TRBD1, 5 bases. Germline V gene lookup returns CDR1 SGHTA and CDR2 FQGTGA. The CDR3 is 17 residues long. The V gene lost 5 bases and the J gene lost 3 bases, with 21 bases spanning the gap. CDR3 region: CASSPPGAPGRTDTQYF. CDR3 DNA sequence: TGTGCCAGCAGCCCCCCTGGGGCTCCCGGAAGGACAGATACGCAGTATTTT.

V gene TRBV20-1 combines with J gene TRBJ2-7; D is undetermined. The V gene's germline CDR1 is DFQATT and CDR2 SNEGSKA (reference sequence). Trimming pared 0 bases from V and 7 bases from J, leaving 7 bases between. This CDR3 comprises 11 residues. The CDR3 DNA reads TGCAGTGCTAGAGATCTCAGGGAGCAGTACTTC. Translation: CSARDLREQYF.

This clonotype was seen just once. This sequence may be a read error, since a much larger clone differs from it by one base. The chain recombines TRBV20-1 with TRBJ2-1; TRBD1 agrees at 7 bases. The CDR3 sequence is 12 residues long. Germline V CDR1 and CDR2: DFQATT, SNEGSKA (reference sequence). In DNA, the CDR3 is TGCAGTGCGACCGACAGGGACAATGAGCAGCTCTTC. Encoded protein: CSATDRDNEQLF.

This clonotype was observed many times. This rearrangement joins TRBV28 to TRBJ2-7; D might be TRBD1 or TRBD2, each matching 7 bases. The CDR3 length is 16 residues. CDR1 is MDHEN, CDR2 SYDVKM, per germline. Trimming took off 8 bases at V and 0 bases at J, with 20 bases between the two ends. This CDR3 is CASFPGGTASSYEQYF. The DNA of the CDR3 is TGTGCCAGCTTCCCCGGGGGGACAGCGAGCTCCTACGAGCAGTACTTC. Full variable domain (rest looked up from reference TRBV28 and TRBJ2-7): DVKVTQSSRYLVKRTGEKVFLECVQDMDHENMFWYRQDPGLGLRLIYFSYDVKMKEKGDIPEGYSVSREKKERFSLILESASTNQTSMYLCASFPGGTASSYEQYFGPGTRLTVT.

This clonotype appeared many times. V gene TRBV28 combines with J gene TRBJ1-2, with D unclear. The CDR3 consists of 12 residues. The V and J ends lost 11 bases and 1 base respectively, with 11 bases between them. Germline V lookup: CDR1 MDHEN, CDR2 SYDVKM. As DNA, the CDR3 is TGTGCCGAATGGCAGGTTAACTATGGCTACACCTTC. Protein product: CAEWQVNYGYTF.

This clonotype is medium-sized within its sample. The DNA for the CDR3 is TGTGCCAGCAGTGCCCGACAGGGCACTGAAGCTTTCTTT. Its protein product is CASSARQGTEAFF. The chain has TRBV25-1 and TRBJ1-1; 7 bases agree with TRBD1. This CDR3 comprises 13 residues. Germline lookup yields CDR1 MGHDK and CDR2 SYGVNS. With 4 bases clipped from V and 4 bases from J, the junction kept 3 bases outside the gene matches.

With respect to this clonotype: This may come from a read error, since a much larger clone is one base off. The J gene is TRBJ2-5, the V gene TRBV3-1; no clear D. CDR3 length: 11 amino acids. Trimming left V 7 bases short and J 5 bases short, with 8 bases between. CDR1 is LGHDT and CDR2 is YNNKEL in the germline V gene (reference sequence). This CDR3 is CASNSWETQYF. The CDR3 nucleotides read TGTGCCAGCAACTCTTGGGAGACCCAGTACTTC.

V and J are TRBV7-9 and TRBJ2-2; D is perhaps TRBD1 or TRBD2 (6 bases each). CDR3 length: 17 residues. Trimming left V 5 bases short and J 7 bases short, with 23 bases between. In germline, CDR1 is SEHNR, CDR2 FQNEAQ (reference sequence). Here the CDR3 DNA reads TGTGCCAGCAGCCGGAACGTATGGAGGGGGATGAACGGGGAGCTGTTTTTT. It yields the protein CASSRNVWRGMNGELFF.

This clonotype is large (0.1 to 1%) in the sample. The J gene is TRBJ1-5, the V gene TRBV3-1, with D uncertain. The CDR3 is made up of 13 amino acids. The V end lost 2 bases, the J end lost 6 bases, and 8 bases lay between the germline ends. CDR1 is LGHDT, CDR2 YNNKEL, per germline (reference sequence). The CDR3 DNA is TGTGCCAGCAGCCAACGCGATGGTCAGCCCCAGCATTTT. Its translation: CASSQRDGQPQHF.

With respect to this clonotype: Because the CDR3 is missing its conserved closing phenylalanine or tryptophan, this is likely a read error. The V call is TRBV20-1, the J call TRBJ2-3; 11 bases line up with TRBD2. The length of the CDR3 is 16 residues. Germline CDR1 is DFQATT and CDR2 is SNEGSKA (reference sequence). The CDR3 DNA reads TGCAGTGCTGCTCCCGGGACTAGCGGCTCAGTAGATATGCAGTATGTT. This sequence encodes CSAAPGTSGSVDMQYV.

On this clonotype: Without the conserved terminal phenylalanine or tryptophan, this CDR3 likely stems from a read error. The chain is built from TRBV5-1 and TRBJ2-1, with TRBD1 as a possible D gene (5 bases). Germline V gene sequence: CDR1 SGHRS, CDR2 YFSETQ. The CDR3 consists of 15 residues. V dropped 0 bases and J dropped 8 bases, with 15 bases sitting between them. CDR3 in amino acids: CASSLDWQGLHEQFL. In DNA, the CDR3 is TGCGCCAGCAGCTTGGATTGGCAGGGTTTGCATGAGCAGTTCCTC.

The genes are TRBV5-4 and TRBJ2-2; the match to TRBD2 covers 8 bases. The CDR3 length is 14 residues. Germline CDR1 SGHNT, CDR2 YYREEE (reference sequence). V dropped 5 bases and J dropped 6; count of bases not matched to a gene: 6. CDR3: CASRTSAGSGELFF. DNA of the CDR3: TGTGCCAGCAGGACTAGCGCGGGCTCCGGGGAGCTGTTTTTT.

This clonotype is categorized as medium-sized. The V gene is TRBV5-5, the J gene TRBJ1-1; D gene uncertain. The V end was cut by 1 base, the J end by 8 bases, with 15 bases between. This CDR3 comprises 14 residues. The germline gives CDR1 SGHKS, CDR2 YYEKEE (reference sequence). Here the CDR3 reads CASSLQAGSREAFF. The CDR3 bases are TGTGCCAGCAGCTTGCAGGCCGGTTCAAGGGAAGCTTTCTTT.

The V and J genes are TRBV18 and TRBJ1-1; 7 bases match TRBD1. This CDR3 contains 14 residues. J was trimmed by 10 bases and V by 1 base; bases with no gene match: 9. CDR1 KGHSH and CDR2 LQKENI come from the germline V gene. Here the CDR3 DNA reads TGTGCCAGCTCACCACGGGAGGACAGGCGGGGAGCTTTCTTT. Its translation is CASSPREDRRGAFF.

Details on this clonotype: A much larger clone lies one base from this, so it may be a read error. V gene TRBV4-1 combines with J gene TRBJ1-5, with 7 bases fitting TRBD1. The ends lost 6 bases at V and 2 bases at J; junction bases unmatched: 16. Germline loops: CDR1 MGHRA, CDR2 YSYEKL. The CDR3 covers 18 residues. CDR3 in DNA: TGCGCCAGCAGTGCAGGGGGTTCGGGGATAGCAGGCAATCAGCCCCAGCATTTT. Its translation is CASSAGGSGIAGNQPQHF.

About this clonotype itself: One end of the junction is discordant with germline, which a read error may explain. CDR3 protein: CASPPTRQGVGTDTQYF. The CDR3 DNA reads TGTGCCAGCCCACCTACTCGACAGGGGGTTGGCACAGATACGCAGTATTTT. The rearrangement uses TRBV18 and TRBJ2-3; 9 positions match TRBD1. The CDR3 covers 17 residues. Germline CDR1 is KGHSH and CDR2 is LQKENI.

This clonotype was observed many times. The rearrangement joins TRBV4-1 to TRBJ2-3; 12 bases fit TRBD2. This CDR3 comprises 18 residues. J lost 2 bases, V lost 1 base, and 7 bases had no gene match. Germline V lookup: CDR1 MGHRA, CDR2 YSYEKL. The CDR3 loop reads CASSQGLAGVVVTDTQYF. The DNA of the CDR3 is TGCGCCAGCAGCCAAGGACTAGCGGGAGTAGTGGTCACAGATACGCAGTATTTT.

As to this clonotype: This may stem from a read error, because a much larger clone lies one nucleotide away. Since the CDR3 does not end with the conserved phenylalanine or tryptophan, this likely comes from a read error. The chain links TRBV7-2 to TRBJ1-2; D uncertain. V was trimmed by 0 bases and J by 4 bases, leaving 6 bases between them. Germline assignment: CDR1 SGHTA and CDR2 FQGNSA. This CDR3 spans 13 amino acids. CDR3 protein: CASSLAGIYGYTL. The CDR3 nucleotides are TGTGCCAGCAGCTTAGCAGGGATCTATGGCTACACCCTC.

This clonotype was observed at least ten times. A read error may be the cause here, since a much bigger clone is one base away. The conserved closing phenylalanine or tryptophan is absent in this CDR3, likely reflecting a read error. The chain has TRBV7-9 and TRBJ1-2; no firm D call. The CDR3 spans 13 residues. The ends were cut back, 7 bases at V and 5 bases at J, with 14 bases in the middle. Germline-derived CDR1 and CDR2 are SEHNR and FQNEAQ (reference sequence). The CDR3 here is CASMRTDSYGYTL. The CDR3 DNA reads TGTGCCAGCATGCGGACGGACTCATATGGCTACACCCTC.

This clonotype was seen repeatedly, ten times or more. The genes are TRBV18 and TRBJ1-2; TRBD1 matches at 8 bases. CDR3 length equals 13 residues. V was clipped by 3 bases and J by 8 bases; unmatched bases: 5. The germline V gene encodes CDR1 KGHSH and CDR2 LQKENI. The CDR3 nucleotides are TGTGCCAGCTCACCTCTGGACAGGGAGGGCTACACCTTC. It is translated as CASSPLDREGYTF.

This clonotype is categorized as large (0.1 to 1%). The V call is TRBV4-1, the J call TRBJ1-5; no firm D call. The length of the CDR3 is 15 residues. CDR1 is MGHRA, CDR2 YSYEKL, per germline. With 2 bases removed from V and 11 bases from J, the gap between germline ends came to 19 bases. The CDR3 loop reads CASSQFGQAREAQHF. The CDR3, as DNA: TGCGCCAGCAGCCAATTCGGCCAGGCGAGAGAAGCCCAGCATTTT.